This TCR beta chain originates from a study of cytomegalovirus exposure and HLA in healthy donors. In the study overall: An earlier analysis found 110 million or so unique TCR beta sequences from approximately 190 million T cells.

Study results and limitations: Later examination showed HLA-associated TCR beta chains had greater clonal expansion than equally common others. Common viral pathogens were later found to be apparently linked to several of the most significant clusters.

Details on this clone: Its specificity is unknown.

The PCR had 60 Vbeta and 13 Jbeta primers. The data were produced by immunoSEQ multiplex PCR, yet TCRdb's version contains in-frame clones alone and is incomplete. The specimen's table records under 85,000 clones. The receptor comes from a boy aged 10-17 years in good health and CMV-seronegative. Sequenced material: PBMCs.

In DNA form, the CDR3 reads TGTGCCTGGAGTCGGGGGTCTGGAAACACCATATATTTT. Amino acids: CAWSRGSGNTIYF. The chain employs TRBV30 and TRBJ1-3; TRBD1 is a possible D gene (5 bases). The CDR3 extends over 13 amino acids. Germline assignment: CDR1 GTSNPN and CDR2 SVGIG (reference sequence). V gave up 2 bases and J gave up 1 base, with 6 bases separating them. The full variable domain, rest sourced from reference TRBV30 and TRBJ1-3, is SQTIHQWPATLVQPVGSPLSLECTVEGTSNPNLYWYRQAAGRGLQLLFYSVGIGQISSEVPQNLSASRPQDRQFILSSKKLLLSDSGFYLCAWSRGSGNTIYFGEGSWLTVV.